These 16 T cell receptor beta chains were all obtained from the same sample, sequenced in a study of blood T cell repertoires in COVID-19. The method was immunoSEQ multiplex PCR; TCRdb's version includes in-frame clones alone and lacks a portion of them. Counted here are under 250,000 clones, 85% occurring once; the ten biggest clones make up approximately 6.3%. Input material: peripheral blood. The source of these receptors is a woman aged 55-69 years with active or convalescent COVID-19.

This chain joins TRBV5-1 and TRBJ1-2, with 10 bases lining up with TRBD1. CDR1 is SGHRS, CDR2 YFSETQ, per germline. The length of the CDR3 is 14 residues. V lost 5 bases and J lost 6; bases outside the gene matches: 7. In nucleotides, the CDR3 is TGCGCCAGCAGATCGACAGGGGGCCCCGATGGCTACACCTTC. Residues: CASRSTGGPDGYTF.

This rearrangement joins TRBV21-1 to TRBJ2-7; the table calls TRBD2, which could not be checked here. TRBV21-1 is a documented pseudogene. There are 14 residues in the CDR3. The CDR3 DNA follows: TGTGCCAGCAGCCCGGGGGGCCCCTCCTACGAGCAGTACTTC. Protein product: CASSPGGPSYEQYF.

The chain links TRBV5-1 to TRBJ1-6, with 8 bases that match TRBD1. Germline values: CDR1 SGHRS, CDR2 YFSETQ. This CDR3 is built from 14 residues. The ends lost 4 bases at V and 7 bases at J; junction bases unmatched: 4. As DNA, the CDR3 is TGCGCCAGCAGCCTGGACAGGGCCAATTCACCCCTCCACTTT. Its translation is CASSLDRANSPLHF.

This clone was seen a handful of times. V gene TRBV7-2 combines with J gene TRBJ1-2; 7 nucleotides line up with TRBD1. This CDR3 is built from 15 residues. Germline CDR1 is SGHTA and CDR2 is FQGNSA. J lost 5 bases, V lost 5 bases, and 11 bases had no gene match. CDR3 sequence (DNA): TGTGCCAGCAGCATATCACAGGGGATCGGGTATGGCTACACCTTC. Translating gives CASSISQGIGYGYTF. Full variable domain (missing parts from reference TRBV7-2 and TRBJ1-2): GAGVSQSPSNKVTEKGKDVELRCDPISGHTALYWYRQSLGQGLEFLIYFQGNSAPDKSGLPSDRFSAERTGGSVSTLTIQRTQQEDSAVYLCASSISQGIGYGYTFGSGTRLTVV.

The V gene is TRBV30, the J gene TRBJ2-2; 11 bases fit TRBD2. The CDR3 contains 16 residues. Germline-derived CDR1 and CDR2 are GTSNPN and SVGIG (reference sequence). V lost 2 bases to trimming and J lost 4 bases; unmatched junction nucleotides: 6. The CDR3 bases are TGTGCCTGGAGTTTACTAGCGGGAGTCGTCACCGGGGAGCTGTTTTTT. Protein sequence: CAWSLLAGVVTGELFF.

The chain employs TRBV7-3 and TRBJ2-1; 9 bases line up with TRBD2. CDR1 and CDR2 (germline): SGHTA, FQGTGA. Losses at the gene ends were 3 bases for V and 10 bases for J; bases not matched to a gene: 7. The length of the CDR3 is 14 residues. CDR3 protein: CASSLGGRAGEQFF. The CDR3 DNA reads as TGTGCCAGCAGCTTGGGCGGGAGGGCCGGAGAGCAGTTCTTC.

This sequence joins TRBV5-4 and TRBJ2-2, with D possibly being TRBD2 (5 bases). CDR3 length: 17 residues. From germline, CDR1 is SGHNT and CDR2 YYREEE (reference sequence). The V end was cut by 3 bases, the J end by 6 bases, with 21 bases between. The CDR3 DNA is TGTGCCAGCAGCTCCCCGCGTGGGGAGACCCCACCCGGGGAGCTGTTTTTT. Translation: CASSSPRGETPPGELFF.

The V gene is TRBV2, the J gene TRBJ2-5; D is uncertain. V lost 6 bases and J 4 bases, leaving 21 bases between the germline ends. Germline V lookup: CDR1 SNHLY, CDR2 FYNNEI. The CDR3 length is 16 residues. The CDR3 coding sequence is TGTGCCAGCAGCGTAAGGAGAGTCACGGTTGGAGAGACCCAGTACTTC. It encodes CASSVRRVTVGETQYF.

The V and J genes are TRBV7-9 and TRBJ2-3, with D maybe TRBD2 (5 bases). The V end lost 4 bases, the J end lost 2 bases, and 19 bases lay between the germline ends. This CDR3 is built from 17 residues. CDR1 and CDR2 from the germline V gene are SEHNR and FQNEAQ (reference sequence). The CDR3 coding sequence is TGTGCCAGCAGCTCACGATTGCCGCCGGAGGTCACAGATACGCAGTATTTT. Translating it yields CASSSRLPPEVTDTQYF.

CDR3 protein: CASSFRGSPNQPQHF. The CDR3 DNA reads as TGTGCCAGCAGCTTCCGCGGAAGCCCTAATCAGCCCCAGCATTTT. The rearrangement links TRBV7-2 to TRBJ1-5, with D hard to call. Per the germline V gene, CDR1 is SGHTA and CDR2 is FQGNSA. Trimming stripped 3 bases from V and 4 bases from J, with 13 bases between. CDR3 size: 15 residues.

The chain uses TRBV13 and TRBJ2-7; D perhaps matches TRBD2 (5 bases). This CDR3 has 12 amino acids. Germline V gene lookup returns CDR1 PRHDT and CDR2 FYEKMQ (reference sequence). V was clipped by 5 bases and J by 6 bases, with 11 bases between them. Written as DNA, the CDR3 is TGTGCCAGCAGCCCGGACTGGCGCGAGCAGTACTTC. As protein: CASSPDWREQYF.

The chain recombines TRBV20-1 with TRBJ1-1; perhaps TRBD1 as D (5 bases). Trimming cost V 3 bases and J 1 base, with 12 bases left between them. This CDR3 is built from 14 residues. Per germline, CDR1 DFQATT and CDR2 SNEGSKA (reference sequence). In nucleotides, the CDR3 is TGCAGTGCTAGTGGTCAGGGCCAGAACACTGAAGCTTTCTTT. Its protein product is CSASGQGQNTEAFF.

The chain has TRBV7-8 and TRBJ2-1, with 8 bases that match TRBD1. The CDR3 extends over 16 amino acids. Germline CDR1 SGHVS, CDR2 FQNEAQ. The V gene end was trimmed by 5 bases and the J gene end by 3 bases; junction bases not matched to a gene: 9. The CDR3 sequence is CASSLTRQGHYNEQFF. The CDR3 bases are TGTGCCAGCAGCCTTACCCGACAGGGGCACTACAATGAGCAGTTCTTC.

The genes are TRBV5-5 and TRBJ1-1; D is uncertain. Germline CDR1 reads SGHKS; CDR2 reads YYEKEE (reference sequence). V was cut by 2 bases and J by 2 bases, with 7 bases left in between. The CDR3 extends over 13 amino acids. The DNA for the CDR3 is TGTGCCAGCAGCTTACCGACAAACACTGAAGCTTTCTTT. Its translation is CASSLPTNTEAFF.

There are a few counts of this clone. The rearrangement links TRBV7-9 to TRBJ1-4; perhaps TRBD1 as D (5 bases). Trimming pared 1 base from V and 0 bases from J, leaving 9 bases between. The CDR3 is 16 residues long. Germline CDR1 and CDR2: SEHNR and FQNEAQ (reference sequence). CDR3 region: CASSLGRASTNEKLFF. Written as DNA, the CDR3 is TGTGCCAGCAGCTTAGGCAGGGCCTCAACTAATGAAAAACTGTTTTTT.

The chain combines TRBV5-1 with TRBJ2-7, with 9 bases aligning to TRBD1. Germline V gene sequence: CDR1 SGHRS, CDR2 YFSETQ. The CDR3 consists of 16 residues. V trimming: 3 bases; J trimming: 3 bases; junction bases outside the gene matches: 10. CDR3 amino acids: CASSWNTGQGGYEQYF. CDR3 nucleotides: TGCGCCAGCAGCTGGAACACGGGACAGGGAGGCTACGAGCAGTACTTC.